The T cell receptor (beta chain) under discussion was sequenced for a study of blood T cell repertoires in COVID-19. Repertoires were generated with immunoSEQ multiplex PCR, while TCRdb's copy carries only in-frame clones and drops some. The sample gives over 65,000 clones, about nine tenths of which show up once; about 1% is in the top ten. CDR1 is SGDLS, CDR2 YYNGEE, per germline. CDR3 length: 16 residues. With 4 bases clipped from V and 9 bases from J, the junction kept 18 bases outside the gene matches. This clonotype was sampled from a human donor in a cohort sampled during active COVID-19. V gene TRBV9 combines with J gene TRBJ2-7; TRBD2 agrees at 8 bases. The sample was peripheral blood. CDR3 DNA: TGTGCCAGCAGCCCAACCGGGACGGACTTCGGGGGGGGGCAGTACTTC. The encoded protein is CASSPTGTDFGGGQYF.